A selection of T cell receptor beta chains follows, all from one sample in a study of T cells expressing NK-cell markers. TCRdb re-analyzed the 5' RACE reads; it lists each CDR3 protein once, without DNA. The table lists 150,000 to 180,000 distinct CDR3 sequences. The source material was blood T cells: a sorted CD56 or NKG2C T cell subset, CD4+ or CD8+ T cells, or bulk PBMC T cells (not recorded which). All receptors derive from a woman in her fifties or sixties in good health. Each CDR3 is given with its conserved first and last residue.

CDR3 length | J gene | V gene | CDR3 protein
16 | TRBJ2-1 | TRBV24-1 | CATGGTSGEGYNEQFF
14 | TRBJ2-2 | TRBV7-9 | CASSLGQGTGELFF
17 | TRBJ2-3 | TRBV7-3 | CASSPLPTGMSEDTQYF
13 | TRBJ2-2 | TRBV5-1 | CASSPDIVGELFF
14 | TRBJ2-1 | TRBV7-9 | CASSFSGSGNEQFF
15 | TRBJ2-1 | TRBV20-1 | CSATGTSGSGDEQFF
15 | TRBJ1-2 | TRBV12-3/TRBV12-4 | CASSFTGTASSGYTF
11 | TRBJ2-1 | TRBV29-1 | CSVEWGTEQFF
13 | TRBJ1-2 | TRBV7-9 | CASSLEASYGYTF
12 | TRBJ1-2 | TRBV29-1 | CSVPGVPYGYTF
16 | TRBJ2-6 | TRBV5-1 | CARGYRTPAGANVLTF
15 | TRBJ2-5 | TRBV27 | CASSPLMGPQETQYF
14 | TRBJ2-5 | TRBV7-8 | CASSQDRNQETQYF
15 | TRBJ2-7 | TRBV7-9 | CASSLVEREGYEQYF
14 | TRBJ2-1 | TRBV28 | CASSLLGRKDEQFF
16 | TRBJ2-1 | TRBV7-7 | CASSLLPASGSNEQFF
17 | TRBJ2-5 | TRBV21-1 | CASSKAGRREPQETQYF
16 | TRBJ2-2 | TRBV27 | CASISWGQRNTGELFF
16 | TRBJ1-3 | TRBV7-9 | CASSLAPRDTLNTIYF
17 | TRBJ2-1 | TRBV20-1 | CSAESQSGTSRNNEQFF